These 29 T cell receptor beta chains were all obtained from the same sample, sequenced in a study of tumor and adjacent non-tumor tissue in lung cancer. The template was RNA from unsorted bulk tissue. This non-tumor lung sample came from over 3 cm beyond the tumor edge. A modified ARM-PCR protocol with three rounds of nested PCR amplified TCRbeta. TCRdb fed the multiplex PCR reads into MiXCR, producing one record per CDR3 protein. Of over 100,000 distinct CDR3 sequences in the sample, about 63% are singletons; the top ten hold under 20%. The sample consisted of distant non-tumor lung tissue. These receptors all stem from a man aged 55 to 69 with non-small cell lung cancer.

Regarding this clonotype: One end of the junction is discordant with germline, which a read error may explain. This chain joins TRBV12-3 or TRBV12-4 and TRBJ2-1; possible D gene TRBD1, 6 bases. This CDR3 comprises 15 residues. The CDR3 DNA sequence: TGTGCCAGCAGTCCCGGGCAGGGGATCTTCGATGAGGAGTTCTTC. The encoded protein is CASSPGQGIFDEEFF.

In regard to this clonotype: One junction end does not reproduce the germline sequence, and a read error may be involved. The chain has TRBV6-2 or TRBV6-3 and TRBJ2-3, with TRBD1 identical over 10 bases. The CDR3 extends over 15 amino acids. Germline loops: CDR1 MNHEY, CDR2 SVGEGT. CDR3 DNA sequence: TGTACCAGCAGCCCCCGGACAGGGGGTCGAGATACGCAGTACTTT. It specifies CTSSPRTGGRDTQYF.

This clonotype was found once. The junction does not match germline at one end; this may be a read error. The gene calls are TRBV7-9 and TRBJ2-7; TRBD2 matches 14 bases. In germline, CDR1 is SEHNR, CDR2 FQNEAQ (reference sequence). The CDR3 is made up of 17 amino acids. CDR3 DNA sequence: TGTGCCAGCAGCCCGGGACTAGCGGGAGAGGCGCGCTACGCGCAGTACTTC. It encodes CASSPGLAGEARYAQYF.

This clonotype was seen ten or more times. The rearrangement uses TRBV5-6 and TRBJ2-7, with TRBD1 as a possible D gene (6 bases). This CDR3 is 15 amino acids long. Germline values: CDR1 SGHDT, CDR2 YYEEEE. V was clipped by 1 base and J by 2 bases, with 13 bases between them. The CDR3 nucleotides read TGTGCCAGCAGCTTGTTCGGGACAAAGACCTACGAGCAGTACTTC. Residues: CASSLFGTKTYEQYF.

About this clonotype itself: The junction and the germline gene differ at one end; a read error may be behind it. The chain uses TRBV11-2 and TRBJ1-2; D uncertain. Germline V gene lookup returns CDR1 SGHAT and CDR2 FQNNGV. The CDR3 is 14 amino acids. The CDR3 DNA is TGTCCCAGTAGCTTAAATACGAGAGTCTATGGCTACACCTTC. Its protein is CPSSLNTRVYGYTF. The full variable domain, with the rest looked up from reference TRBV11-2 and TRBJ1-2, is EAGVAQSPRYKIIEKRQSVAFWCNPISGHATLYWYQQILGQGPKLLIQFQNNGVVDDSQLPKDRFSAERLKGVDSTLKIQPAKLEDSAVYLCPSSLNTRVYGYTFGSGTRLTVV.

Remarks on this clonotype: A much larger clone lies one base from this, so it may be a read error. Given the absence of the conserved phenylalanine or tryptophan at the CDR3 end, a read error is likely. The rearrangement uses TRBV11-2 and TRBJ1-6; a weak D match, TRBD1 (5 bases). There are 13 residues in the CDR3. Looked up from germline, CDR1 is SGHAT and CDR2 is FQNNGV. The germline V and J ends were trimmed by 1 base and 9 bases, with 7 bases remaining between them. The CDR3: CASSLGGTSPLHL. The CDR3 nucleotides are TGTGCCAGCAGCTTAGGAGGGACTTCACCCCTCCACCTT.

This clonotype was observed at least ten times. V and J are TRBV5-4 and TRBJ2-7; 8 nucleotides line up with TRBD2. The CDR3 has 14 amino acids. J gave up 5 bases and V 2 bases, and 6 bases lay outside the gene matches. Germline V gene sequence: CDR1 SGHNT, CDR2 YYREEE (reference sequence). CDR3 protein: CASSFSGIRDEQYF. CDR3 in DNA: TGTGCCAGCAGCTTTAGCGGGATCCGCGACGAGCAGTACTTC.

This clonotype rates as medium-sized. The chain recombines TRBV5-5 with TRBJ2-7; 11 bases map to TRBD1. CDR3 length: 18 amino acids. Looked up from germline, CDR1 is SGHKS and CDR2 is YYEKEE (reference sequence). V lost 3 bases, J lost 6 bases, and 17 bases stayed unmatched. In nucleotides, the CDR3 is TGTGCCAGCAGCTCGGCGGCAATATCCGGGACAGGGGGTAGCGAGCAGTACTTC. This sequence encodes CASSSAAISGTGGSEQYF.

Points on this clonotype: This may be a read error, as it is one base from a much larger clone. This rearrangement joins TRBV5-6 to TRBJ1-5; 7 bases are shared with TRBD1. Per germline, CDR1 SGHDT and CDR2 YYEEEE. CDR3 length equals 12 residues. After removal of 2 bases from V and 11 bases from J, the junction contained 4 bases not matched to a gene. The CDR3 coding sequence is TGTGCCAGCAGCTTCCGGGGACAGACCCAGCATTTT. It yields the protein CASSFRGQTQHF. Full variable domain (remainder filled in from reference TRBV5-6 and TRBJ1-5): DAGVTQSPTHLIKTRGQQVTLRCSPKSGHDTVSWYQQALGQGPQFIFQYYEEEERQRGNFPDRFSGHQFPNYSSELNVNALLLGDSALYLCASSFRGQTQHFGDGTRLSIL.

As to this clonotype: Compared with germline, one end of the junction differs, possibly owing to a read error. The V gene is TRBV6-5, the J gene TRBJ2-7; 9 bases fit TRBD1. Germline V CDR1 and CDR2: MNHEY, SVGAGI. The CDR3 runs to 15 residues. The CDR3 is CASSYMGQGPYEQYF. The CDR3 DNA reads as TGTGCCAGTAGTTACATGGGACAGGGCCCCTACGAGCAGTACTTC.

This clonotype was detected many times. The chain employs TRBV5-1 and TRBJ2-7; TRBD1 is a possible D gene (6 bases). Deletions cut 4 bases from V and 6 bases from J, with 11 bases between. Germline loops: CDR1 SGHRS, CDR2 YFSETQ. This CDR3 comprises 12 residues. DNA of the CDR3: TGCGCCAGCAGCAAGACAGGATCCGAGCAGTACTTC. Its translation is CASSKTGSEQYF.

The sample holds one count of this clonotype. Sequence at one end of the junction differs from germline and may be a read error. The chain combines TRBV6-5 with TRBJ1-5; possibly TRBD1 for D (6 bases). CDR3 length: 13 amino acids. Per the germline V gene, CDR1 is MNHEY and CDR2 is SVGAGI. The CDR3 bases are TGTGCCAGCAGGGAGACAGGAAATCAGTCCCAGCATTTT. Residues: CASRETGNQSQHF.

Many counts were recorded for this clonotype. The rearrangement joins TRBV7-9 to TRBJ2-1, with 8 bases lining up with TRBD2. J gave up 10 bases and V 2 bases, and 10 bases lay outside the gene matches. CDR3 size: 15 residues. Germline V gene sequence: CDR1 SEHNR, CDR2 FQNEAQ (reference sequence). The CDR3 DNA reads TGTGCCAGCAGCTTATCGGACAGCGGGAGAAGGGAGCAGTTCTTC. Translating gives CASSLSDSGRREQFF.

This clonotype was counted only a few times. A read error is likely, as this CDR3 ends without the conserved phenylalanine or tryptophan. CDR3: CACSRRLAGRDEQFL. In DNA form, the CDR3 reads TGTGCCTGCAGCCGTCGACTAGCGGGAAGGGATGAGCAGTTCTTG. This sequence joins TRBV11-2 and TRBJ2-1, with TRBD2 identical over 11 bases. CDR3 size: 15 residues. Looked up from germline, CDR1 is SGHAT and CDR2 is FQNNGV.

About this clonotype itself: A read error may produce the germline difference seen at one junction end. The V gene is TRBV6-4, the J gene TRBJ2-1; D might be TRBD2 (6 bases). The germline gives CDR1 MRHNA, CDR2 SNTAGT. The CDR3 extends over 14 amino acids. CDR3 residues: CASSETTSYGEQFF. DNA of the CDR3: TGTGCCAGCAGTGAAACTACTAGCTACGGTGAGCAGTTCTTT.

Of note for this clonotype: This clone may be a read error of a much larger clone one base away. The chain is built from TRBV20-1 and TRBJ2-3, with 7 nucleotides matching TRBD2. Germline V gives CDR1 DFQATT, CDR2 SNEGSKA (reference sequence). The CDR3 is 15 residues long. CDR3: CCAKSLADEIYTQYF. CDR3 DNA sequence: TGCTGTGCTAAGTCCCTAGCGGACGAAATCTATACGCAGTATTTT.

Worth noting for this clonotype: The conserved closing phenylalanine or tryptophan is absent in this CDR3, likely reflecting a read error. The chain recombines TRBV12-3 or TRBV12-4 with TRBJ2-7; the match to TRBD2 covers 8 bases. CDR3 size: 15 residues. V trimming: 3 bases; J trimming: 6 bases; junction bases outside the gene matches: 10. CDR3 coding DNA: TGTGCCAGCAGTTTGTCCGGGACTAGGCCGTCCGAGCAGTACTTG. Translation: CASSLSGTRPSEQYL.

Turning to this clonotype: An end of the junction differs from the germline gene, which may be a read error. The chain combines TRBV20-1 with TRBJ2-1; tentative D call: TRBD1 (7 bases). The length of the CDR3 is 17 residues. Germline V gene data show CDR1 as DFQATT and CDR2 as SNEGSKA (reference sequence). The CDR3 spells CSALGGTDSPSYDEQFF. In nucleotides, the CDR3 is TGCAGTGCTCTAGGAGGGACAGACAGCCCCTCCTACGATGAACAGTTCTTC.

Ten or more counts support this clonotype. The chain is built from TRBV6-2 or TRBV6-3 and TRBJ2-2; D call uncertain. Germline V CDR1 and CDR2: MNHEY, SVGEGT. V was clipped by 7 bases and J by 4 bases, with 10 bases between them. The CDR3 sequence is 13 residues long. CDR3 loop: CASTNAGTGELFF. CDR3 bases: TGTGCCAGCACTAACGCTGGCACCGGGGAGCTGTTTTTT.

In its sample, this clonotype was seen many times. The chain uses TRBV4-3 and TRBJ2-1, with 8 bases matching TRBD2. The trim removed 1 base at V and 0 bases at J, leaving 5 bases unmatched. The CDR3 runs to 17 residues. Germline-derived CDR1 and CDR2 are LGHNA and YSLEER. The DNA of the CDR3 is TGCGCCAGCAGCCAAGTACGGGGGGGGAGCTCCTACAATGAGCAGTTCTTC. Residues: CASSQVRGGSSYNEQFF.

This clonotype appeared many times. The CDR3 region has the DNA TGTGCCACCAGCAGAGACATGACTAGCGGGACTGAGCAGTTCTTC. This sequence encodes CATSRDMTSGTEQFF. V and J are TRBV15 and TRBJ2-1, with 11 bases that match TRBD2. The germline V gene has CDR1 LNHNV and CDR2 YYDKDF (reference sequence). With V trimmed by 0 bases and J by 9 bases, 4 bases remained unmatched. CDR3 length: 15 residues.

Comments on this clonotype: This may stem from a read error, because a much larger clone lies one nucleotide away. V usage is TRBV12-3 or TRBV12-4 and J usage is TRBJ2-1; D gene uncertain. This CDR3 comprises 11 residues. CDR3 region: CASSFYNGQFF. The CDR3 DNA reads as TGTGCCAGCAGTTTTTACAATGGGCAGTTCTTC.

Sample share makes this clonotype medium-sized. The V and J genes are TRBV11-2 and TRBJ1-6; no firm D call. The V end was cut by 3 bases, the J end by 7 bases, with 13 bases between. This CDR3 contains 15 residues. Germline CDR1 reads SGHAT; CDR2 reads FQNNGV. DNA of the CDR3: TGTGCCAGCAGCTTCGAGAGGACCCCAAATTCACCCCTCCACTTT. Translating gives CASSFERTPNSPLHF.

This clonotype was counted many times. The chain couples TRBV6-1 to TRBJ2-1; D call uncertain. The ends were cut back, 7 bases at V and 3 bases at J, with 13 bases in the middle. This CDR3 region has 14 residues. Per germline, CDR1 MNHNS and CDR2 SASEGT. CDR3 protein: CASTANPYYNEQFF. The CDR3 coding sequence is TGTGCCAGCACGGCGAATCCCTACTACAATGAGCAGTTCTTC.

As for this clonotype: A junction boundary mismatches the germline segment, possibly from a read error. For the CDR3, the DNA is TGTACCAGCAGCCAAGAAAGTTCAGGGATTTTTGTAACTAATGAAAAACTGTTTTTT. It is translated as CTSSQESSGIFVTNEKLFF. This chain joins TRBV4-2 and TRBJ1-4; tentatively, D is TRBD1 (5 bases). This CDR3 has 19 residues. Germline-derived CDR1 and CDR2 are LGHNA and YNFKEQ.

V and J are TRBV6-1 and TRBJ1-5, with D possibly being TRBD1 (5 bases). The DNA end favors TRBJ2-3, so the J call may be wrong. Germline-derived CDR1 and CDR2 are MNHNS and SASEGT. The CDR3 is 14 amino acids. The CDR3: CASSPSTDPGPQYF. CDR3 DNA: TGTGCCAGCAGCCCCTCGACAGATCCCGGGCCCCAGTATTTT.

On this clonotype: Just one base apart from a much larger clone, this may be a read error. The V gene is TRBV12-3 or TRBV12-4, the J gene TRBJ1-5, with D maybe TRBD1 (6 bases). This CDR3 has 14 amino acids. CDR3 protein: CAGSPGQFNQPQHF. Written as DNA, the CDR3 is TGTGCCGGCAGTCCCGGACAGTTTAATCAGCCCCAGCATTTT.

Comments on this clonotype: The junction shows a germline mismatch at one end, possibly a read error. The rearrangement uses TRBV19 and TRBJ2-3; 8 bases map to TRBD2. This CDR3 comprises 16 residues. The germline V gene has CDR1 LNHDA and CDR2 SQIVND (reference sequence). This CDR3 reads CVSSHQAGEGTDTQYF. The CDR3 region has the DNA TGTGTCAGTAGTCATCAAGCGGGAGAAGGCACAGATACGCAGTATTTT.

Regarding this clonotype: A much more abundant neighbour one base away suggests this may be a read error. The CDR3 end shows no conserved phenylalanine or tryptophan, and so a read error is likely. The chain combines TRBV28 with TRBJ1-1; D remains ambiguous. The CDR3 consists of 11 residues. Germline CDR1 and CDR2: MDHEN and SYDVKM. V lost 2 bases to trimming and J lost 8 bases, with 6 bases between them. The CDR3, as DNA: TGTGCCAGCAGTTTAAGTTCCGAAGCTTTCTAT. This translates into CASSLSSEAFY.